This TCR beta chain was obtained from a study of T cells in Graves' hyperthyroidism and ophthalmopathy (dated by TCRdb to the late 2010s). At the level of the whole study: Peripheral blood samples were taken at initial diagnosis, before any treatment was given. To identify distinguishing TCR V-J signatures, a discovery cohort of 100 patients was used, comprising some 43 with Graves' ophthalmopathy and approximately 58 with stable Graves' hyperthyroidism. Whether ophthalmopathy could be predicted prospectively was tested in an independent validation cohort made up of 18 to 20 hyperthyroidism patients plus 17 patients who later progressed to ophthalmopathy. The roughly 99 discovery patients were divided at random into training and test sets in a 7:3 ratio. Thyroid tissue and blood T-cell repertoires from about 6 Graves' hyperthyroidism patients were also compared in the study. Following sampling, methimazole starting at 30 mg daily was given to hyperthyroidism patients, and high-dose intravenous methylprednisolone was given to ophthalmopathy patients. The paper describes TCR Vbeta CDR3 sequencing of 140 or so peripheral blood samples, made up of roughly 40 ophthalmopathy patients, some 76 hyperthyroidism patients and roughly 17 progressor patients.

The TCR beta CDR3 regions were amplified from RNA transcripts. For the first round of RT-PCR on the TCR CDR3, the HTBI primer set was used together with the Qiagen OneStep RT-PCR kit. The libraries were constructed in a second round of multiplex PCR and then size-selected and purified. The libraries were sequenced on an Illumina HiSeq2000 using paired-end 100 bp reads. Turning to the authors' computational methods: SOAPnuke was used to process the raw data, throwing out any read that contained adapters or uncalled bases, had a mean Phred below 15, or lacked an exact constant-primer or identifier match. High-quality paired reads were merged using COPE v1.2.5, and each unique nucleotide sequence was defined as a clonotype. Clonotypes were aligned to IMGT TRBV, TRBD and TRBJ reference segments using MiTCR v1.1. Only V-J combinations with frequency above 0.0001, covering about 99% of repertoires, were analysed. The TCS score was defined as F50 (clonal expansion) divided by E x V (chaos), with BLOSUM62-based TCRdist calculated between CDR3 peptides within each V-J. Welch's t-statistics and random forest reduced roughly 530 V-J features to 13, which were used in a naive Bayes classifier (R e1071). Using fastp trimming at Q25 and MiXCR clonotype assembly, TCRdb reanalyzed the public sequencing data and kept in-frame beta chains. One record per CDR3 amino acid sequence lists the most common genes and DNA. Clone size and V and J calls follow TCRdb, not the original study. Here the sample has around 340,000 distinct CDR3 sequences; around 18% occur a single time. Around 15% of the sample is taken by the ten largest.

This clonotype was detected many times. The specificity of this receptor is unknown. Base qualities are not provided; no much larger clone lies one nucleotide away. The paper as a whole reports these results and caveats: In cross-validation, a model built on a 13 V-J signature told ophthalmopathy apart from stable hyperthyroidism with under 90% sensitivity and about 81% specificity, and in testing the same model reached 80%/75%. In validation, the model predicted progression to ophthalmopathy with approximately 70% sensitivity and roughly 75% specificity, a median of approximately 6.5 months before onset. No statistical method was used to set the sample size in advance, and investigators knew the group allocation. Most expanded thyroid clonotypes (frequency above 0.001) were also detected in blood, suggesting blood repertoires may reflect thyroid immune responses.

Per the germline V gene, MNHNS is the CDR1 and SASEGT is the CDR2. Spanning cysteine to phenylalanine, the CDR3 consists of 14 amino acids. Only the CDR3 region is kept as DNA, spanning 42 bases read in frame from base 1. For this chain, trimming is 6 bases at the V end and 10 bases at the J end, and the number of junction bases without a gene match is 6. Ophthalmopathy patients had moderately to severely active disease, Clinical Activity Score of at least 3, NOSPECS grade of at least 4, and duration under 3 months. The study excluded patients with uncontrolled infections, other autoimmune diseases, pregnancy or lactation. Clinical symptoms, serum thyroxine and TRAb, thyroid ultrasound, and orbital computed tomography formed the basis for the diagnoses. PBMCs were isolated from more than 8 ml of fresh peripheral blood by Ficoll-Paque density gradient centrifugation. Total RNA was extracted using Trizol reagent, and RNA quality was assessed on an Agilent 2100 Bioanalyzer.

The specimen sequenced was blood. The chain links TRBV6-1 with TRBJ1-6; the junction holds 10 bases that match TRBD1. The origin of this receptor is a woman between 35 and 50 years old with Graves' ophthalmopathy. Here the CDR3 is given as CASRRDRGYSPLHF. The DNA sequence reads TGTGCCAGCAGAAGGGACAGGGGCTACTCACCCCTCCACTTT.